This is a list of T cell receptor beta chains from one sample in a study of low-dose radiotherapy and immunotherapy resistance in tumors. TCRdb reanalysed the reads using MiXCR and keeps one entry per CDR3 protein. This table has 55,000 to 80,000 distinct CDR3 sequences, more than 25% appearing once. The specimen comprised PBMCs, sampled before treatment. Every receptor here comes from a male donor with rectosigmoid adenocarcinoma. The CDR3 runs from the conserved cysteine through the conserved F or W. Fields, in order: CDR3 protein, CDR3 DNA, D gene, V gene, clone size, J gene. D genes are given only for firm matches. Rows give clone size only sometimes, using once, few, many, or a class for an expanded clone.

cdr3_aa: CSVLGLMNTEAFF
cdr3_nt: TGCAGCGTTTTAGGACTCATGAACACTGAAGCTTTCTTT
d_call: -
v_call: TRBV29-1
clone_size: many
j_call: TRBJ1-1

cdr3_aa: CASSFSRSSYEQYF
cdr3_nt: TGTGCCAGCAGCTTTAGCCGTAGCTCCTACGAGCAGTACTTC
d_call: -
v_call: TRBV7-2
clone_size: many
j_call: TRBJ2-7

cdr3_aa: CASSPGQGVAETQYF
cdr3_nt: TGTGCCAGCTCACCGGGACAGGGTGTCGCGGAGACCCAGTACTTC
d_call: TRBD1
v_call: TRBV18
clone_size: -
j_call: TRBJ2-5

cdr3_aa: CASSEGGVNNSPLHF
cdr3_nt: TGTGCCAGCAGCGAGGGGGGAGTCAATAATTCACCCCTCCACTTT
d_call: -
v_call: TRBV28
clone_size: few
j_call: TRBJ1-6

cdr3_aa: CASSVQGRLGNIQYF
cdr3_nt: TGTGCCAGCAGCGTACAGGGTAGGCTTGGAAACATTCAGTACTTC
d_call: -
v_call: TRBV6-6
clone_size: many
j_call: TRBJ2-4

cdr3_aa: CASSPKTSGATDTQYF
cdr3_nt: TGTGCCAGCTCACCGAAAACTAGCGGGGCCACAGATACGCAGTATTTT
d_call: TRBD2
v_call: TRBV18
clone_size: -
j_call: TRBJ2-3

cdr3_aa: CASRDSGGYNEQFF
cdr3_nt: TGTGCCAGCAGAGATAGCGGGGGTTACAATGAGCAGTTCTTC
d_call: TRBD2
v_call: TRBV28
clone_size: many
j_call: TRBJ2-1

cdr3_aa: CASSLRASGTEQYF
cdr3_nt: TGTGCCAGCAGTTTACGGGCTAGCGGGACCGAGCAGTACTTC
d_call: TRBD2
v_call: TRBV2
clone_size: many
j_call: TRBJ2-7

cdr3_aa: CASSFAGDTGELFF
cdr3_nt: TGCGCCAGCAGCTTCGCAGGGGACACCGGGGAGCTGTTTTTT
d_call: -
v_call: TRBV5-1
clone_size: many
j_call: TRBJ2-2

cdr3_aa: CASTLPEFNQPQHF
cdr3_nt: TGTGCCAGCACCTTACCGGAGTTCAATCAGCCCCAGCATTTT
d_call: -
v_call: TRBV6-6
clone_size: -
j_call: TRBJ1-5

cdr3_aa: CASSFEGLLREQYF
cdr3_nt: TGTGCCAGCAGTTTCGAGGGGCTTCTACGGGAGCAGTACTTC
d_call: -
v_call: TRBV28
clone_size: many
j_call: TRBJ2-7

cdr3_aa: CATRDGTSGSRNEQFF
cdr3_nt: TGTGCCACCCGCGATGGGACTAGCGGTAGTAGGAATGAGCAGTTCTTC
d_call: TRBD2
v_call: TRBV3-1
clone_size: many
j_call: TRBJ2-1

cdr3_aa: CASILRGSNQPQHF
cdr3_nt: TGTGCCAGTATCCTCCGAGGGAGCAATCAGCCCCAGCATTTT
d_call: -
v_call: TRBV19
clone_size: -
j_call: TRBJ1-5

cdr3_aa: CASSQGTGSGGNTIYF
cdr3_nt: TGCGCCAGCAGCCAAGGGACAGGGTCGGGTGGAAACACCATATATTTT
d_call: TRBD1
v_call: TRBV4-3
clone_size: many
j_call: TRBJ1-3

cdr3_aa: CASSIGTGWGRAQHF
cdr3_nt: TGTGCCAGTAGTATCGGGACAGGATGGGGACGAGCCCAGCATTTT
d_call: TRBD1
v_call: TRBV19
clone_size: many
j_call: TRBJ1-5

cdr3_aa: CASSERENTEAFF
cdr3_nt: TGTGCCAGCAGTGAAAGGGAGAACACTGAAGCTTTCTTT
d_call: -
v_call: TRBV6-2/TRBV6-3
clone_size: -
j_call: TRBJ1-1

cdr3_aa: CASTPGGAQYF
cdr3_nt: TGTGCCAGCACCCCGGGCGGGGCCCAGTACTTC
d_call: -
v_call: TRBV28
clone_size: -
j_call: TRBJ2-5

cdr3_aa: CASRDGYEQYF
cdr3_nt: TGTGCCAGCAGGGACGGCTACGAGCAGTACTTC
d_call: -
v_call: TRBV6-2/TRBV6-3
clone_size: many
j_call: TRBJ2-7

cdr3_aa: CSASRQGPSDTQYF
cdr3_nt: TGCAGTGCTTCTCGACAGGGGCCATCCGATACGCAGTATTTT
d_call: TRBD1
v_call: TRBV20-1
clone_size: many
j_call: TRBJ2-3

cdr3_aa: CASSPTPVVGVNEQFF
cdr3_nt: TGTGCCAGCAGCCCCACCCCAGTAGTTGGGGTCAATGAGCAGTTCTTC
d_call: -
v_call: TRBV6-2/TRBV6-3
clone_size: few
j_call: TRBJ2-1

cdr3_aa: CASSPGELAYNEQFF
cdr3_nt: TGTGCCAGCTCACCAGGAGAACTAGCCTACAATGAGCAGTTCTTC
d_call: -
v_call: TRBV18
clone_size: many
j_call: TRBJ2-1

cdr3_aa: CASSLLPGEQGRTEAFF
cdr3_nt: TGTGCCAGCAGTTTACTTCCAGGGGAACAGGGTCGCACTGAAGCTTTCTTT
d_call: -
v_call: TRBV28
clone_size: many
j_call: TRBJ1-1

cdr3_aa: CASSRPGFNYGYTF
cdr3_nt: TGTGCCAGCAGCCGACCGGGATTTAACTATGGCTACACCTTC
d_call: -
v_call: TRBV14
clone_size: many
j_call: TRBJ1-2

cdr3_aa: CASSLVQSNEKLFF
cdr3_nt: TGTGCCAGCAGTTTAGTACAGTCTAATGAAAAACTGTTTTTT
d_call: -
v_call: TRBV12-3/TRBV12-4
clone_size: many
j_call: TRBJ1-4

cdr3_aa: CASSSGYNEQFF
cdr3_nt: TGTGCCAGCAGCTCCGGTTACAATGAGCAGTTCTTC
d_call: -
v_call: TRBV11-2
clone_size: many
j_call: TRBJ2-1

cdr3_aa: CSAPLDTKGYTF
cdr3_nt: TGCAGTGCTCCCTTGGACACAAAAGGCTACACCTTC
d_call: -
v_call: TRBV20-1
clone_size: few
j_call: TRBJ1-2

cdr3_aa: CASSQGGEQYF
cdr3_nt: TGTGCCAGCTCCCAGGGGGGCGAGCAGTACTTC
d_call: -
v_call: TRBV6-2/TRBV6-3
clone_size: many
j_call: TRBJ2-7

cdr3_aa: CCVAPGGADTEAFF
cdr3_nt: TGCTGCGTTGCGCCGGGGGGCGCGGACACTGAAGCTTTCTTT
d_call: -
v_call: TRBV29-1
clone_size: -
j_call: TRBJ1-1

cdr3_aa: CASRLHATNEKLFF
cdr3_nt: TGTGCCAGCAGACTGCATGCAACTAATGAAAAACTGTTTTTT
d_call: -
v_call: TRBV7-8
clone_size: many
j_call: TRBJ1-4

cdr3_aa: CASSPGGEQYF
cdr3_nt: TGTGCCAGCAGCCCAGGGGGCGAGCAGTACTTC
d_call: TRBD1
v_call: TRBV3-1
clone_size: many
j_call: TRBJ2-7

cdr3_aa: CSARDLAGYSYNEQFF
cdr3_nt: TGCAGTGCTAGAGATCTCGCGGGATACTCCTACAATGAGCAGTTCTTC
d_call: -
v_call: TRBV20-1
clone_size: many
j_call: TRBJ2-1

cdr3_aa: CASSSAGADHEQYF
cdr3_nt: TGTGCCAGCAGTTCAGCCGGGGCTGACCACGAGCAGTACTTC
d_call: -
v_call: TRBV12-3/TRBV12-4
clone_size: many
j_call: TRBJ2-7

cdr3_aa: CASSPGDKPYEQYF
cdr3_nt: TGTGCCAGCAGTCCAGGGGACAAACCCTACGAGCAGTACTTC
d_call: -
v_call: TRBV28
clone_size: many
j_call: TRBJ2-7

cdr3_aa: CASAGTGISGANVLTF
cdr3_nt: TGTGCTAGTGCCGGGACAGGTATCTCTGGGGCCAACGTCCTGACTTTC
d_call: TRBD1
v_call: TRBV12-5
clone_size: many
j_call: TRBJ2-6

cdr3_aa: CSVDVGDYSGELFF
cdr3_nt: TGCAGCGTTGACGTGGGAGATTATAGCGGGGAGCTGTTTTTT
d_call: -
v_call: TRBV29-1
clone_size: many
j_call: TRBJ2-2

cdr3_aa: CSARGPGVGPDF
cdr3_nt: TGCAGTGCTAGAGGACCCGGAGTGGGGCCGGACTTC
d_call: -
v_call: TRBV20-1
clone_size: many
j_call: TRBJ2-4

cdr3_aa: CSARVSGGYQDTQYF
cdr3_nt: TGCAGTGCTAGAGTTAGCGGGGGTTACCAGGATACGCAGTATTTT
d_call: TRBD2
v_call: TRBV20-1
clone_size: -
j_call: TRBJ2-3

cdr3_aa: CASGQRKSYEQYF
cdr3_nt: TGTGCCAGCGGCCAGCGGAAATCCTACGAGCAGTACTTC
d_call: -
v_call: TRBV28
clone_size: many
j_call: TRBJ2-7

cdr3_aa: CSVAASYEQYF
cdr3_nt: TGCAGCGTTGCGGCCAGCTACGAGCAGTACTTC
d_call: -
v_call: TRBV29-1
clone_size: -
j_call: TRBJ2-7

cdr3_aa: CASSQAVVVGYNSPLHF
cdr3_nt: TGCGCCAGCAGCCAAGCAGTTGTGGTGGGGTATAATTCACCCCTCCACTTT
d_call: -
v_call: TRBV4-1
clone_size: many
j_call: TRBJ1-6

cdr3_aa: CASSIILAGAGGELFF
cdr3_nt: TGTGCCAGTAGTATAATACTAGCGGGAGCGGGCGGGGAGCTGTTTTTT
d_call: TRBD2
v_call: TRBV19
clone_size: many
j_call: TRBJ2-2

cdr3_aa: CASSSGGARSLQETQYF
cdr3_nt: TGTGCCAGCAGCTCTGGGGGGGCTCGGTCCTTACAAGAGACCCAGTACTTC
d_call: -
v_call: TRBV5-4
clone_size: many
j_call: TRBJ2-5